Many counts were recorded for the clone carrying this T cell receptor beta chain. The sample is drawn from a study of low-dose radiotherapy and immunotherapy resistance in tumors. Study in general: On an every-two-weeks schedule, patients received intravenous nivolumab 240 mg, along with ipilimumab 1 mg/kg every six weeks. Patients' oral aspirin dose was 300 mg daily across four cycles from cycle 1 day 1.

First-strand cDNA used TRAV- and TRBV-specific primers, covering alpha and beta chains. TCRs underwent roughly 19 PCR cycles of amplification with a constant-region primer and V-primer adapter. TCRdb processed the reads anew with MiXCR; each CDR3 protein has one entry. There are 80,000 or so distinct CDR3 sequences in the sample; around a sixth occur only once, and roughly 1.4% lies in the top ten. The sample's time point: after trial treatment. Treatment defined: LDRT plus nivolumab, ipilimumab, low-dose cyclophosphamide and aspirin (RACIN trial). Treatment combined nivolumab, ipilimumab, aspirin, low-dose cyclophosphamide and low-dose radiotherapy in a dose-escalation trial. The specimen was PBMCs, collected after low-dose radiotherapy plus immunotherapy. This TCR derives from a male donor with prostate cancer.

The CDR3 reads CSARDVSGPASGTQYF. CDR3 coding DNA: TGCAGTGCTAGAGATGTTAGTGGTCCTGCCTCGGGGACCCAGTACTTC. The chain joins TRBV20-1 to TRBJ2-5; D gene unclear. V was shortened by 0 bases and J by 7 bases, with 21 bases between the two germline ends. In germline, CDR1 is DFQATT, CDR2 SNEGSKA (reference sequence). The CDR3 has 16 amino acids.